The source of this T cell receptor (beta chain) is a study of blood T cells in healthy people across ages. Using a J-beta primer mix together with a sample-barcoded 5' primer, a second PCR was run for about 7 to 12 cycles. TCRdb reprocessed the 5' RACE reads with MiXCR, giving one entry per CDR3 protein. The sample consists of about 1.8 million distinct CDR3 sequences, roughly 49% of them appearing once. This CDR3 has 14 amino acids. Germline V gene data show CDR1 as DFQATT and CDR2 as SNEGSKA (reference sequence). V was pared by 3 bases and J by 2 bases, with 4 bases of the junction left unmatched. The sample consisted of blood. The V call is TRBV20-1, the J call TRBJ2-3; 8 bases map to TRBD2. The sequence came from a woman aged 40 to 50 in good health. CDR3 DNA: TGCAGTGCTAGCTCGGGGGGGAACACAGATACGCAGTATTTT. Translated: CSASSGGNTDTQYF.